This TCR beta chain comes out of a study of blood T cells in healthy people across ages. This clonotype was detected a few times. It was with a sample-barcoded 5' primer and a J-beta primer mix that a second PCR of roughly 6 to 12 cycles was run. TCRdb passed the 5' RACE reads through MiXCR, listing each CDR3 protein once. The repertoire holds 800,000 to 950,000 distinct CDR3 sequences, with 25% to 30% as singletons. CDR3 length: 14 residues. Germline V lookup: CDR1 DFQATT, CDR2 SNEGSKA (reference sequence). These data were also filed under a second study, of T cells of mothers and their children.

The V and J genes are TRBV20-1 and TRBJ2-1; the match to TRBD2 covers 7 bases. The end of the DNA is better explained by TRBJ2-7, so the J call may be wrong. This sequence originates from a middle-aged woman in good health. The source material was blood. CDR3 in DNA: TGCAGTGCTAGTCGGCGGGGGTCTTATATTGAGCAGTACTTC. Its translation: CSASRRGSYIEQYF.